This TCR beta chain came from a study of blood T cell repertoires in COVID-19. The wider study: The samples span acute and convalescent COVID-19 from the United States, Italy and Spain. The analysed material was cDNA or gDNA that came from T cells, B-cell-depleted T cells, or PBMCs.

Seattle's enrolled individuals joined amid active infection and were then monitored longitudinally. This CDR3 comprises 13 residues. CDR1 MNHEY and CDR2 SVGAGI come from the germline V gene. V dropped 6 bases and J dropped 6 bases, with 11 bases sitting between them. In the study's own analysis: Reference gene primer amplification yielded estimated nucleated cell counts. Profiled with immunoSEQ multiplex PCR; TCRdb holds only in-frame clones, not every one. V and J calls and clone size are as listed in that table; D and trimming were resolved from the DNA. The sample consists of around 46,000 clones, approximately 85% of them appearing once.

The V call is TRBV6-5, the J call TRBJ2-2; TRBD1 is a possible D gene (6 bases). This sequence was found in a woman aged 80 or older with COVID-19, enrolled during active disease. Sequencing used peripheral blood. The CDR3, as DNA: TGTGCCAGCAGGGGACATTGGGCCGGGGAGCTGTTTTTT. Protein product: CASRGHWAGELFF.